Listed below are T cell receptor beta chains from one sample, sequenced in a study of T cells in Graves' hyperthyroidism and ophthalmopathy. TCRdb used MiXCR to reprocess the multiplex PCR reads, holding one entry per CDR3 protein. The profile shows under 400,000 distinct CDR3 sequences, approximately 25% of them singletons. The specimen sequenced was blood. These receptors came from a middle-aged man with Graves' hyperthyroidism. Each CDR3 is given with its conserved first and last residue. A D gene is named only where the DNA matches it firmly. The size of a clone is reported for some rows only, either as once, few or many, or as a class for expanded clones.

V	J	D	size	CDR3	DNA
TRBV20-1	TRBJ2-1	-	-	CSARDRTGISYNEQFF	TGCAGTGCTAGAGATCGGACCGGGATCTCCTACAATGAGCAGTTCTTC
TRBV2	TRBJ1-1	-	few	CASSTGAVGAFF	TGTGCCAGCAGTACTGGAGCTGTCGGGGCTTTCTTT
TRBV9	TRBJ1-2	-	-	CASSVGGSGYTF	TGTGCCAGCAGCGTAGGAGGGAGTGGCTACACCTTC
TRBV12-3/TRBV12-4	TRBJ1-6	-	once	CASSLSMGSYNSPLHF	TGTGCCAGCAGTTTATCCATGGGGTCCTATAATTCACCCCTCCACTTT
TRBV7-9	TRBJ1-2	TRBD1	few	CASSLPWDSDYGYTF	TGTGCCAGCAGCTTACCATGGGACAGTGATTATGGCTACACCTTC
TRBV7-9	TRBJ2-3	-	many	CASSFYNRATDTQYF	TGTGCCAGCAGCTTTTACAACAGGGCAACAGATACGCAGTATTTT
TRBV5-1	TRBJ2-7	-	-	CASSLDLGREQYF	TGCGCCAGCAGCTTGGATCTGGGGCGTGAGCAGTACTTC
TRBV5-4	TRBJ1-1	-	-	CASSLGGTVEAFF	TGTGCCAGCAGCTTGGGGGGGACTGTCGAAGCTTTCTTT
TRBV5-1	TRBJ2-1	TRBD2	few	CASSWTSGIYNEQFF	TGCGCCAGCAGCTGGACTAGCGGGATCTACAATGAGCAGTTCTTC
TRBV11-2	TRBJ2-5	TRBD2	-	CASSQRENQETQYF	TGCGCCAGCAGCCAGCGGGAAAACCAAGAGACCCAGTACTTC
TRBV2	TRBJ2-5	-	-	CASSENRVFQETQYF	TGTGCCAGCAGTGAAAACCGTGTGTTCCAAGAGACCCAGTACTTC
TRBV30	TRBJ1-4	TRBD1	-	CAWSPRGQRNEKLFF	TGTGCCTGGAGTCCGCGGGGACAGCGAAATGAAAAACTGTTTTTT
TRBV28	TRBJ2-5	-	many	CASSLPQGLGATETQYF	TGTGCCAGCAGTTTGCCCCAGGGGCTAGGGGCGACGGAGACCCAGTACTTC
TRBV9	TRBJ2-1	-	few	CASSASPIRGDEQFF	TGTGCCAGCAGCGCCTCTCCGATAAGGGGCGATGAGCAGTTCTTC
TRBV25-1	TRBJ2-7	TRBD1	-	CASTGTGAGEQYF	TGTGCCAGCACCGGGACAGGGGCGGGGGAGCAGTACTTC
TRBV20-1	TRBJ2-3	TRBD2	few	CSAFRLAGYTDTQYF	TGCAGTGCTTTCCGACTAGCGGGGTATACAGATACGCAGTATTTT
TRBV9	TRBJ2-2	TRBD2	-	CASSVVGGGALNTGELFF	TGTGCCAGCAGCGTAGTCGGGGGAGGGGCACTGAACACCGGGGAGCTGTTTTTT
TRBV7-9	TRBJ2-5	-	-	CASSLAIRAETQYF	TGTGCCAGCAGCTTAGCAATCAGGGCAGAGACCCAGTACTTC
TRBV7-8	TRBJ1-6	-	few	CASSLDSQYSPLHF	TGTGCCAGCAGCTTAGACAGCCAGTATTCACCCCTCCACTTT
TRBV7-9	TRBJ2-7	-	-	CASRPSDSYEQYF	TGTGCCAGCAGGCCTAGCGACTCCTACGAGCAGTACTTC
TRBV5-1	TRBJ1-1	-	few	CASSPLGRAQQAFF	TGCGCCAGCAGCCCACTGGGAAGGGCCCAACAAGCTTTCTTT
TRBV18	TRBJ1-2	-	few	CASSPPSIQGSNYGYTF	TGTGCCAGCTCACCACCTTCTATACAGGGCTCTAACTATGGCTACACCTTC
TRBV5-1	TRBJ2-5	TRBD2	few	CASSFSTAGGKETQYF	TGCGCCAGCAGCTTCTCCACGGCGGGGGGGAAAGAGACCCAGTACTTC
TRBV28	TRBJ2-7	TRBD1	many	CASSPGTGVVEEQYF	TGTGCCAGCAGTCCCGGGACAGGGGTAGTAGAGGAGCAGTACTTC
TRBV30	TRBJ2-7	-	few	CAWSPTPYEQYF	TGTGCCTGGAGTCCGACCCCCTACGAGCAGTACTTC
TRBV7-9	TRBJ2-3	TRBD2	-	CANSPRGAGVVIGTDTQYF	TGTGCCAACAGCCCCCGTGGAGCGGGAGTAGTAATTGGAACAGATACGCAGTATTTT
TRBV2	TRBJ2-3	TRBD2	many	CASSDSGSPSDTQYF	TGTGCCAGCAGTGACAGCGGGAGTCCGTCGGATACGCAGTATTTT
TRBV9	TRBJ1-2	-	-	CASSPRTEANYGYTF	TGTGCCAGCAGCCCCCGGACAGAAGCTAACTATGGCTACACCTTC